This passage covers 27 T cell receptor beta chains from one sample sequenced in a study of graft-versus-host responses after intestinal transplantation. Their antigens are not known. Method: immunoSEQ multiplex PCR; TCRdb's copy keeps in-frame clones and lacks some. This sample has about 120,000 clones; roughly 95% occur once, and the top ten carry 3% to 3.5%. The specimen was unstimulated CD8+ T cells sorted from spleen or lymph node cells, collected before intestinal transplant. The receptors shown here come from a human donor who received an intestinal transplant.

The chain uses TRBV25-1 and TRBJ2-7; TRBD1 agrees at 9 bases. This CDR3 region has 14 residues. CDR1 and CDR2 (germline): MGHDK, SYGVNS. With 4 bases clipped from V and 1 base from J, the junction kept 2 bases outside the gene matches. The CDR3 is CASSAGTGSYEQYF. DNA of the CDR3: TGTGCCAGCAGTGCCGGGACAGGGTCCTACGAGCAGTACTTC.

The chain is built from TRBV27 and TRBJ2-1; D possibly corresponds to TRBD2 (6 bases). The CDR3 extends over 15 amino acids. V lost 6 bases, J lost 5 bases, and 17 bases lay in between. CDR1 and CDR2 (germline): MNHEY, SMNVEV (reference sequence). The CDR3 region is CASSGGRQYNNEQFF. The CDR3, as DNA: TGTGCCAGCAGCGGGGGACGCCAGTACAACAATGAGCAGTTCTTC.

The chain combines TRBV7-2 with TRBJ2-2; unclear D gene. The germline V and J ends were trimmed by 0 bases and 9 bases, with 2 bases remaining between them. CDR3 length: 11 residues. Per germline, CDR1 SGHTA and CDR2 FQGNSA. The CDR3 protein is CASSLARELFF. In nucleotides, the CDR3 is TGTGCCAGCAGCTTAGCAAGGGAGCTGTTTTTT.

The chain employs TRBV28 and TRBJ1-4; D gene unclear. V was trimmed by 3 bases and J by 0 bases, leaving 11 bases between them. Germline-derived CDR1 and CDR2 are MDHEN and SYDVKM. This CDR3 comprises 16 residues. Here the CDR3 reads CASSFYSSATNEKLFF. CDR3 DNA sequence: TGTGCCAGCAGTTTTTACAGCAGTGCAACTAATGAAAAACTGTTTTTT. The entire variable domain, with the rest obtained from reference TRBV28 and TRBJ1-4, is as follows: DVKVTQSSRYLVKRTGEKVFLECVQDMDHENMFWYRQDPGLGLRLIYFSYDVKMKEKGDIPEGYSVSREKKERFSLILESASTNQTSMYLCASSFYSSATNEKLFFGSGTQLSVL.

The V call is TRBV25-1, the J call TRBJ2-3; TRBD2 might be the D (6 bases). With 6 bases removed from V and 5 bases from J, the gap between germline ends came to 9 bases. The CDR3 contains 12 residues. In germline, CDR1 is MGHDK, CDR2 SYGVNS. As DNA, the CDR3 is TGTGCCAGCAGGGACTATGGAGATACGCAGTATTTT. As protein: CASRDYGDTQYF.

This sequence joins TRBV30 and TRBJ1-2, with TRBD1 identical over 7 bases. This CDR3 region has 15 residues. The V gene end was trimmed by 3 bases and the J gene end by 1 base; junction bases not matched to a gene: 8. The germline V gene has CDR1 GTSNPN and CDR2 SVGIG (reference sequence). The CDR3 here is CAWRGKGQINYGYTF. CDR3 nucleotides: TGTGCCTGGAGGGGGAAGGGACAGATTAACTATGGCTACACCTTC.

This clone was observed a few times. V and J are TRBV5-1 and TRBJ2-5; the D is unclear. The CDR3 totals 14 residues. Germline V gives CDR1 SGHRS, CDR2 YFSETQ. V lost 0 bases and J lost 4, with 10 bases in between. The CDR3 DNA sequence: TGCGCCAGCAGCTTGGACGGGTTGCGAGAGACCCAGTACTTC. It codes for CASSLDGLRETQYF.

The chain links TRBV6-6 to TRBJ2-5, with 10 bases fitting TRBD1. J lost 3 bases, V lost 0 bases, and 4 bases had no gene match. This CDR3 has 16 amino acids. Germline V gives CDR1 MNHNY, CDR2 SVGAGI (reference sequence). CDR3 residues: CASSYSPGTGEETQYF. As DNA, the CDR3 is TGTGCCAGCAGTTACTCGCCCGGGACAGGGGAAGAGACCCAGTACTTC.

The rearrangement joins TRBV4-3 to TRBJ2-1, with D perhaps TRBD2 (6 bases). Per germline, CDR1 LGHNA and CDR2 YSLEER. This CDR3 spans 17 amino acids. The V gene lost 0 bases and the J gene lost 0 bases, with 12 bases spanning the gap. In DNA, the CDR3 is TGCGCCAGCAGCCAAGACGATAGGGACTTCTCCTACAATGAGCAGTTCTTC. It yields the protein CASSQDDRDFSYNEQFF.

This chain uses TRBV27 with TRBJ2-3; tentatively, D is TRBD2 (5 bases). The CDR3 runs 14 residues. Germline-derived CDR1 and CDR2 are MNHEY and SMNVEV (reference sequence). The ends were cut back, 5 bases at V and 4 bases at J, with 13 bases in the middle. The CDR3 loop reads CASSRPPGADTQYF. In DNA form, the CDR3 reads TGTGCCAGCAGTCGTCCCCCCGGGGCAGATACGCAGTATTTT.

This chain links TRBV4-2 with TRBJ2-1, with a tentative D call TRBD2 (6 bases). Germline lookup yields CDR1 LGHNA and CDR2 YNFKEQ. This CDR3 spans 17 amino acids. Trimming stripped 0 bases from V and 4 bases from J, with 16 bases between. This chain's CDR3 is CASSQEPMPSEYNEQFF. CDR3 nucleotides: TGTGCCAGCAGCCAAGAACCGATGCCTAGCGAGTACAATGAGCAGTTCTTC.

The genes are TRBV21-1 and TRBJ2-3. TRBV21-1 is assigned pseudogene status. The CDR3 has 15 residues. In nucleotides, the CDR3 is TGTGCCAGCAGCCCCCGCCCCGGGCGCACAGATACGCAGTATTTT. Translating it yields CASSPRPGRTDTQYF.

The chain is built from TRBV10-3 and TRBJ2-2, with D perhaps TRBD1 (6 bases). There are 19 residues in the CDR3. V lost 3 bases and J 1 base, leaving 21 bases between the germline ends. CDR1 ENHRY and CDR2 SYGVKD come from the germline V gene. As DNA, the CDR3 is TGTGCCATCAGTGATCCAGCTAGGGGGACCAGGAGGAACACCGGGGAGCTGTTTTTT. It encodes CAISDPARGTRRNTGELFF.

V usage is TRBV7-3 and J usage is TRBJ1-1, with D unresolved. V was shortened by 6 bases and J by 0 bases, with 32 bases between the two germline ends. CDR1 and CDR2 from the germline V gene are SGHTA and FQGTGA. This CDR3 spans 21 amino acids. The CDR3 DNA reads TGTGCCAGCAGACCCTGGCCCACACTGATTCATGGTTGGAGGGTGAACACTGAAGCTTTCTTT. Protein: CASRPWPTLIHGWRVNTEAFF.

This CDR3 is CASSVVGTGELFF. CDR3 nucleotide sequence: TGTGCCAGCAGCGTAGTGGGTACCGGGGAGCTGTTTTTT. The V and J genes are TRBV9 and TRBJ2-2, with D unclear. CDR3 size: 13 residues. Germline CDR1 reads SGDLS; CDR2 reads YYNGEE. Trimming took off 0 bases at V and 5 bases at J, with 5 bases between the two ends.

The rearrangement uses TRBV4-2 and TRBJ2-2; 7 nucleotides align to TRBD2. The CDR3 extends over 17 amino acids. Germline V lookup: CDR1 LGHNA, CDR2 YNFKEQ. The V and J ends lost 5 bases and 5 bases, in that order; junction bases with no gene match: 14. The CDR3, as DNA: TGTGCCAGCAGCTTACCGGCGGGCGGGAGTGGGACCGGGGAGCTGTTTTTT. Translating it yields CASSLPAGGSGTGELFF.

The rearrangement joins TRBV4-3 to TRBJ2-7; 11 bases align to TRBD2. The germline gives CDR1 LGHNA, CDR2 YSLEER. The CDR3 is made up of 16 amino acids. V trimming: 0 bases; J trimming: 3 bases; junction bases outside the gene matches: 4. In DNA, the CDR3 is TGCGCCAGCAGCCAAGAAAAACTAGCGGGAGTCTACGAGCAGTACTTC. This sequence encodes CASSQEKLAGVYEQYF.

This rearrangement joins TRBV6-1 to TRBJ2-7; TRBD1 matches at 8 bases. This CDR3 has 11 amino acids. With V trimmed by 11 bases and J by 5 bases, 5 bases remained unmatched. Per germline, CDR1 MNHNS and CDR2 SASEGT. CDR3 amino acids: CAGQGLDEQYF. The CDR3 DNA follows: TGTGCCGGACAGGGTCTGGACGAGCAGTACTTC.

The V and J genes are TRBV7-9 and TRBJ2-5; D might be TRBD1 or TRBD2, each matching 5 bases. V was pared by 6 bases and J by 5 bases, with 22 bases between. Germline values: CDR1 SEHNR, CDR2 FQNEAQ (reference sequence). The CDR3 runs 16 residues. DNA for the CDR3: TGTGCCAGCAGTTCGCTTAGGGACGGAGGTCGGGAGACCCAGTACTTC. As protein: CASSSLRDGGRETQYF.

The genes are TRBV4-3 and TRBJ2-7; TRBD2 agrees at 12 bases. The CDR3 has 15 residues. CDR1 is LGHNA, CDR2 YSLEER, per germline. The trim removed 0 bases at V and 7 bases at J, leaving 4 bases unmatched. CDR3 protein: CASSQDLAGGEEQYF. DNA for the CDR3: TGCGCCAGCAGCCAAGATCTAGCGGGAGGGGAAGAGCAGTACTTC.

The CDR3 reads CASTRATGGLSEQYF. CDR3 bases: TGTGCCAGCACTAGAGCGACAGGGGGGCTGAGCGAGCAGTACTTC. The rearrangement uses TRBV27 and TRBJ2-5, with 9 bases that match TRBD1. The tail of the sequence fits TRBJ2-7 better, so the J call may be wrong. The germline V gene encodes CDR1 MNHEY and CDR2 SMNVEV (reference sequence). CDR3 length equals 15 residues.

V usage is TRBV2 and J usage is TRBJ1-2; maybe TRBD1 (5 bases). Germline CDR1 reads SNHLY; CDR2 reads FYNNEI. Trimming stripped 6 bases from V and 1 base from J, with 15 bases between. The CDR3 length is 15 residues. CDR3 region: CASRNLPGINYGYTF. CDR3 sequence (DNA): TGTGCCAGCAGGAATCTGCCAGGGATTAACTATGGCTACACCTTC.

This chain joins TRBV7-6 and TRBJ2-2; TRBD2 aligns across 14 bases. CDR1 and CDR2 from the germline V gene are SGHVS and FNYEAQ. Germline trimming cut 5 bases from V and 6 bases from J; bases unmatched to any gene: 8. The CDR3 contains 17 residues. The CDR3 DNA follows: TGTGCCAGCAGCCCACTAGGACTAGCGGGAGGTGCCGGGGAGCTGTTTTTT. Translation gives CASSPLGLAGGAGELFF.

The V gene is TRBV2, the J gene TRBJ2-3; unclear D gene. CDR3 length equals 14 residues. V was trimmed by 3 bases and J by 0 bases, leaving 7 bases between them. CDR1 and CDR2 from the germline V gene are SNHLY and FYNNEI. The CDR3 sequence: CASSEARSTDTQYF. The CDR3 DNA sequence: TGTGCCAGCAGTGAGGCGCGCAGCACAGATACGCAGTATTTT.

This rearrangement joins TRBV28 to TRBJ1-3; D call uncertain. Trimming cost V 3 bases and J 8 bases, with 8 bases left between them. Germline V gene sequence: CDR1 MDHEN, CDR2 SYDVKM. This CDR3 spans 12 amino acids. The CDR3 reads CASSFYGDTIYF. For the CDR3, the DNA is TGTGCCAGCAGTTTTTACGGGGACACCATATATTTT.

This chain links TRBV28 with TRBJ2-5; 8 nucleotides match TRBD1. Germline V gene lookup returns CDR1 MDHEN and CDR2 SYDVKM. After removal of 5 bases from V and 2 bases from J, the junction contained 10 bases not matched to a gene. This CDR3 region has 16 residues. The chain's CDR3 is CASSLPRDRLQETQYF. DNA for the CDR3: TGTGCCAGCAGTCTACCCCGGGACAGGCTACAAGAGACCCAGTACTTC. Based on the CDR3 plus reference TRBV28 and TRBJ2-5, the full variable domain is DVKVTQSSRYLVKRTGEKVFLECVQDMDHENMFWYRQDPGLGLRLIYFSYDVKMKEKGDIPEGYSVSREKKERFSLILESASTNQTSMYLCASSLPRDRLQETQYFGPGTRLLVL.

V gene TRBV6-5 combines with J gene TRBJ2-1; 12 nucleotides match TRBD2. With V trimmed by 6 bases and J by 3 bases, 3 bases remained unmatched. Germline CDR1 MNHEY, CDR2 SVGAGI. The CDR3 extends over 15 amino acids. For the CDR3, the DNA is TGTGCCAGCAGCCTGGGACTAGCGGGCTACAATGAGCAGTTCTTC. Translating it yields CASSLGLAGYNEQFF.